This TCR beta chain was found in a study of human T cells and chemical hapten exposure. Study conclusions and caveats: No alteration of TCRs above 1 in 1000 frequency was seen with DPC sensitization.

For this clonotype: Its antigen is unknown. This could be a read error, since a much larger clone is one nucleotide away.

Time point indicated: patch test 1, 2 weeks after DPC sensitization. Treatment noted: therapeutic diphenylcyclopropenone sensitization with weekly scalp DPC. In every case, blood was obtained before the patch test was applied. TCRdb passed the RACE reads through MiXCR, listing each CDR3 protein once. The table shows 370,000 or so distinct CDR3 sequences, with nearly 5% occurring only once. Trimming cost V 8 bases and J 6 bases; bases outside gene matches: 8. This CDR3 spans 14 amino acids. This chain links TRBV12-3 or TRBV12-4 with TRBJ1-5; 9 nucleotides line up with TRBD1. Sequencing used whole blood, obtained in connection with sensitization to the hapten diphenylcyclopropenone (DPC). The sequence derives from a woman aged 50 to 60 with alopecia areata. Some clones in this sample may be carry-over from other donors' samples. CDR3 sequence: CASGSTGGGQPQHF. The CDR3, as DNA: TGTGCCAGCGGATCCACAGGGGGCGGTCAGCCCCAGCATTTT.